Described below is a single TCR beta chain sequence and its context. What it binds is not known. Mismatch with germline at one junction end may stem from a read error. The CDR3 has 13 residues. Germline CDR1 and CDR2: MNHNS and SASEGT. These data are taken from a study of glioma-infiltrating T cells. General study results and limits: CDR3 overlap between tissue and blood was very small. Non-neoplastic patients had below-expected tissue-blood divergence, while all gliomas exceeded expectation.

The iRepertoire nested amplicon-rescue multiplex PCR amplified TCR alpha and beta CDR3s from RNA. For one-step reverse transcription and amplification, 100-400 ng of tissue mRNA or PBMC total RNA was used. TCRdb reprocessed the multiplex PCR reads with MiXCR, giving one entry per CDR3 protein. This table has about 110,000 distinct CDR3 sequences, less than 30% appearing once. This sequence originates from a human donor with low-grade glioma or glioblastoma, undergoing nonglioma brain surgery, or in good health (not recorded which). Sequencing was carried out using glioma tissue, nonneoplastic brain tissue, or PBMCs (not recorded which). This chain joins TRBV6-1 and TRBJ1-1, with D perhaps matching TRBD1 (5 bases). The CDR3 reads CASSFRMDTEASF. The CDR3 DNA sequence: TGTGCCAGCAGTTTTCGCATGGACACTGAAGCTTCCTTT.